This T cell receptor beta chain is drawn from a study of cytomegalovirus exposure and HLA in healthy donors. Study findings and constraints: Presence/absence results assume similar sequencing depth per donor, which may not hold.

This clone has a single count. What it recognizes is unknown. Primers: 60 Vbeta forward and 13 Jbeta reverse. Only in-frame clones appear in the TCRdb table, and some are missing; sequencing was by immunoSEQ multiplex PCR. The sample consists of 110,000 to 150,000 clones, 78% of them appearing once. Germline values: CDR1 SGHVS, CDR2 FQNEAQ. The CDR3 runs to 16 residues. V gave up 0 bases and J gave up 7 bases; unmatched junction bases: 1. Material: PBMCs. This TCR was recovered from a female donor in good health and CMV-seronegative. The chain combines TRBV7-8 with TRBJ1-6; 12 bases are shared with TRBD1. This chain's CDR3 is CASSLAGTGGNSPLHF. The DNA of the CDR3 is TGTGCCAGCAGCTTAGCCGGGACAGGGGGCAATTCACCCCTCCACTTT.